This TCR beta chain appears in the sequencing data of a study of T cells in Graves' hyperthyroidism and ophthalmopathy. Amplification yielded TCR beta CDR3 regions, with RNA transcripts as the source. The HTBI primer set was used in a first-round RT-PCR of the TCR CDR3. TCRdb reprocessed the multiplex PCR reads via MiXCR and lists one record per CDR3 protein. The sample carries some 400,000 distinct CDR3 sequences, about 19% recorded once. This CDR3 has 13 amino acids. Looked up from germline, CDR1 is SGHTA and CDR2 is FQGNSA. V was trimmed by 0 bases and J by 5 bases, leaving 7 bases between them. This clonotype has at least ten counts.

Source material: blood. This receptor was taken from a woman aged 18-29 years with Graves' hyperthyroidism. V is TRBV7-2 and J is TRBJ2-5, with D unresolved. This CDR3 is CASSLALRETQYF. In DNA form, the CDR3 reads TGTGCCAGCAGCTTAGCCCTACGGGAGACCCAGTACTTC.